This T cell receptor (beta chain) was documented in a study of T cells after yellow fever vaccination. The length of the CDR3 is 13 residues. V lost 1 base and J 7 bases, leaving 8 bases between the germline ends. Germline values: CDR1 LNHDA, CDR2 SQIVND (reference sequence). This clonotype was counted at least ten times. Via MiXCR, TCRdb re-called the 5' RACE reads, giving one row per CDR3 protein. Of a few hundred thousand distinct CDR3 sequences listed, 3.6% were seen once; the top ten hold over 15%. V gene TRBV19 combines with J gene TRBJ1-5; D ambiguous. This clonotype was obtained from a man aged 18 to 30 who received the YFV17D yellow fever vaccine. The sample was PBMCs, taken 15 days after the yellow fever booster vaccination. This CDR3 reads CASSIGREQPQHF. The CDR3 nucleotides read TGTGCCAGTAGTATAGGCCGGGAGCAGCCCCAGCATTTT.